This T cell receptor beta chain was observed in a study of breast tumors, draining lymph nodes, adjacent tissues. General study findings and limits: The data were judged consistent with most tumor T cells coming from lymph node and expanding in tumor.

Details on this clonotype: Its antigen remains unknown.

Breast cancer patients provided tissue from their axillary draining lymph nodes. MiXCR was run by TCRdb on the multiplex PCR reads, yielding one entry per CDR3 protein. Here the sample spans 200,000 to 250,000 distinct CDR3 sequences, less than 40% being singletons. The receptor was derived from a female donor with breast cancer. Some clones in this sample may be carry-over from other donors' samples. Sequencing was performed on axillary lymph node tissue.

CDR3 residues: CASSPDRDTGELFF. The CDR3, as DNA: TGTGCCAGCTCACCTGACAGGGACACCGGGGAGCTGTTTTTT. V is TRBV18 and J is TRBJ2-2; 7 bases map to TRBD1. This CDR3 has 14 residues. The germline CDR1 and CDR2 sequences are KGHSH and LQKENI. Trimming removed 3 bases from V and 3 bases from J; junction bases left unmatched: 1.